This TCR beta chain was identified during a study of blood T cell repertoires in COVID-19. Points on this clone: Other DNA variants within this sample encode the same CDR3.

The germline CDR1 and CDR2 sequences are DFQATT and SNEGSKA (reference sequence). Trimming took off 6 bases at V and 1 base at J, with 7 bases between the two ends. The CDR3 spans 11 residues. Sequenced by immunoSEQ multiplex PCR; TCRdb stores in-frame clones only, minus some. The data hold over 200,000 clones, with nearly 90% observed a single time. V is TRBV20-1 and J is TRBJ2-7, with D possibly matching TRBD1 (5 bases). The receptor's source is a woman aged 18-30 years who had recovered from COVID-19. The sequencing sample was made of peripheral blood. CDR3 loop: CSARVSYEQYF. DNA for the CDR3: TGCAGTGCCAGGGTTTCCTACGAGCAGTACTTC.